Sequencing of this T cell receptor beta chain was carried out in a study of radiotherapy plus CTLA-4 blockade in lung cancer. Data came from immunoSEQ multiplex PCR; TCRdb stores just in-frame clones and leaves some out. The table shows around 99,000 clones, with around 88% occurring only once. This receptor was taken from a human donor with non-small cell lung cancer that progressed on radiotherapy plus ipilimumab. Here the sequenced sample was peripheral blood, taken from a patient treated with radiotherapy plus ipilimumab.

The CDR3 DNA sequence: TGCGCCAGCAGCTTGGCCCTAGCGGGAGGTCCAGATACGCAGTATTTT. Translating gives CASSLALAGGPDTQYF. The chain uses TRBV5-1 and TRBJ2-3, with 11 nucleotides matching TRBD2. This CDR3 spans 16 amino acids. V shed 0 bases and J 4 bases; nucleotides not matched to a gene: 4. Germline values: CDR1 SGHRS, CDR2 YFSETQ.